This passage covers 21 T cell receptor beta chains from one sample sequenced in a study of blood T cell repertoires in COVID-19. The data were produced by immunoSEQ multiplex PCR, yet TCRdb's version contains in-frame clones alone and is incomplete. Here the sample spans roughly 230,000 clones, roughly 89% being singletons. The sample was peripheral blood. Receptors originate from a woman in her sixties or seventies with COVID-19, enrolled during active disease.

The gene calls are TRBV5-1 and TRBJ2-1, with 8 bases lining up with TRBD1. V lost 0 bases, J lost 5 bases, and 4 bases stayed unmatched. Germline V gene lookup returns CDR1 SGHRS and CDR2 YFSETQ. The CDR3 extends over 15 amino acids. CDR3 residues: CASSLVAGGHNEQFF. As DNA, the CDR3 is TGCGCCAGCAGCTTGGTGGCAGGGGGCCACAATGAGCAGTTCTTC.

The genes are TRBV5-1 and TRBJ2-7; 15 bases line up with TRBD2. CDR1 SGHRS and CDR2 YFSETQ come from the germline V gene. Unmatched junction bases numbered 4, after V lost 3 bases and J lost 3 bases. The CDR3 covers 16 residues. The CDR3 loop reads CASSWTSGGAVYEQYF. The CDR3 bases are TGCGCCAGCAGCTGGACTAGCGGGGGGGCCGTCTACGAGCAGTACTTC.

The chain links TRBV27 to TRBJ2-3; 9 bases are shared with TRBD1. CDR3 length equals 16 residues. Germline lookup yields CDR1 MNHEY and CDR2 SMNVEV (reference sequence). V dropped 3 bases and J dropped 6; count of bases not matched to a gene: 10. CDR3: CASSLGDRVLGDTQYF. CDR3 nucleotide sequence: TGTGCCAGCAGTTTGGGGGACAGGGTCCTCGGGGATACGCAGTATTTT.

This chain links TRBV5-6 with TRBJ1-2; 10 positions agree with TRBD1. The CDR3 is 17 residues long. CDR1 is SGHDT, CDR2 YYEEEE, per germline. V was pared by 3 bases and J by 7 bases, with 15 bases of the junction left unmatched. The CDR3 is CASSSARTGGTLGGYTF. CDR3 coding DNA: TGTGCCAGCAGCTCGGCACGGACAGGGGGGACCTTGGGTGGCTACACCTTC.

V and J are TRBV27 and TRBJ2-5; 9 bases align to TRBD1. Germline V gene lookup returns CDR1 MNHEY and CDR2 SMNVEV (reference sequence). The CDR3 spans 15 residues. J gave up 4 bases and V 6 bases, and 9 bases lay outside the gene matches. This chain's CDR3 is CASRGPGQGRETQYF. The CDR3 bases are TGTGCCAGCAGGGGACCGGGACAGGGTCGAGAGACCCAGTACTTC.

This chain joins TRBV7-9 and TRBJ1-1; 7 bases line up with TRBD1. The CDR3 covers 14 residues. Germline loops: CDR1 SEHNR, CDR2 FQNEAQ (reference sequence). J was trimmed by 3 bases and V by 5 bases; bases with no gene match: 6. Here the CDR3 reads CASSRGGQDTEAFF. CDR3 nucleotides: TGTGCCAGCAGCAGGGGAGGACAGGACACTGAAGCTTTCTTT.

This chain uses TRBV9 with TRBJ1-5, with D perhaps TRBD1 (5 bases). This CDR3 contains 14 residues. The V end lost 0 bases, the J end lost 3 bases, and 7 bases lay between the germline ends. The germline V gene has CDR1 SGDLS and CDR2 YYNGEE. The CDR3 is CASSVGGYNQPQHF. The CDR3, as DNA: TGTGCCAGCAGCGTAGGGGGCTACAATCAGCCCCAGCATTTT.

This clone was recorded only once. The V gene is TRBV19, the J gene TRBJ2-1, with 9 bases lining up with TRBD1. Per the germline V gene, CDR1 is LNHDA and CDR2 is SQIVND (reference sequence). V shed 7 bases, J shed 4 bases, and the junction held 5 bases outside the gene matches. CDR3 length: 14 residues. Here the CDR3 DNA reads TGTGCCAGTACCGGACAGGGGCCTTACAATGAGCAGTTCTTC. It codes for CASTGQGPYNEQFF.

The chain combines TRBV7-9 with TRBJ1-1; D call uncertain. The V and J ends lost 5 bases and 7 bases respectively, with 11 bases between them. Germline CDR1 and CDR2: SEHNR and FQNEAQ (reference sequence). This CDR3 is 12 amino acids long. For the CDR3, the DNA is TGTGCCAGCAGCCTCCTTGAGCATGAAGCTTTCTTT. It yields the protein CASSLLEHEAFF.

CDR3 loop: CASSEPSGGNEQFF. The CDR3, as DNA: TGTGCCAGCAGCGAACCTAGCGGGGGGAATGAGCAGTTCTTC. The rearrangement joins TRBV9 to TRBJ2-1; 11 bases align to TRBD2. With 3 bases clipped from V and 7 bases from J, the junction kept 3 bases outside the gene matches. The germline V gene has CDR1 SGDLS and CDR2 YYNGEE. This CDR3 spans 14 amino acids.

With regard to this clone: One junction end disagrees with the germline gene, perhaps due to a read error. The rearrangement links TRBV7-7 to TRBJ1-1; 9 nucleotides agree with TRBD1. Per germline, CDR1 SSHAT and CDR2 FNYEAQ (reference sequence). The CDR3 consists of 15 residues. CDR3 amino acids: CASSQGTGSLTEAFF. For the CDR3, the DNA is TGTGCTAGCAGCCAGGGGACAGGGTCCCTCACTGAAGCTTTCTTT.

V and J are TRBV7-2 and TRBJ2-3, with 9 bases that match TRBD1. This CDR3 is built from 13 residues. V was pared by 5 bases and J by 5 bases, with 2 bases of the junction left unmatched. Germline V gives CDR1 SGHTA, CDR2 FQGNSA. The chain's CDR3 is CASSGQGRDTQYF. The CDR3 DNA reads as TGTGCCAGCAGCGGACAGGGGCGAGATACGCAGTATTTT.

This rearrangement joins TRBV28 to TRBJ1-4, with D unresolved. V dropped 8 bases and J dropped 11 bases, with 9 bases sitting between them. The germline CDR1 and CDR2 sequences are MDHEN and SYDVKM. CDR3 length: 10 residues. The CDR3 here is CASLGRKLFF. The CDR3 DNA reads TGTGCCAGCCTAGGGAGGAAACTGTTTTTT.

The V call is TRBV4-2, the J call TRBJ1-1; the D gene is possibly TRBD1 (5 bases). The CDR3 contains 14 residues. The germline V gene has CDR1 LGHNA and CDR2 YNFKEQ. V was shortened by 0 bases and J by 11 bases, with 16 bases between the two germline ends. As DNA, the CDR3 is TGTGCCAGCAGCCAAGAGCCTACCCGGGGGTGGGCTTTCTTT. This encodes CASSQEPTRGWAFF.

The chain uses TRBV3-1 (or the pseudogene TRBV3-2) and TRBJ2-2; 7 positions agree with TRBD1. Germline CDR1 is LGHDT and CDR2 is YNNKEL (reference sequence). The CDR3 has 13 residues. The trim removed 4 bases at V and 7 bases at J, leaving 3 bases unmatched. The CDR3 nucleotides are TGTGCCAGCAGCCGACAGGGAATCGGGGAGCTGTTTTTT. It translates to CASSRQGIGELFF.

This chain uses TRBV5-5 with TRBJ1-2, with no clear D. Trimming removed 0 bases at V and 5 bases at J, with 5 bases between. Germline loops: CDR1 SGHKS, CDR2 YYEKEE (reference sequence). The CDR3 length is 12 residues. The CDR3 sequence is CASSLDGYGYTF. The CDR3 region has the DNA TGTGCCAGCAGCTTGGACGGGTATGGCTACACCTTC.

The chain is built from TRBV19 and TRBJ1-2; 8 bases are shared with TRBD1. V lost 5 bases and J lost 4; bases outside the gene matches: 6. Germline V gene data show CDR1 as LNHDA and CDR2 as SQIVND (reference sequence). This CDR3 is 14 amino acids long. The CDR3 reads CASSPDRGVYGYTF. The CDR3 nucleotides are TGTGCCAGTAGTCCTGACAGGGGTGTCTATGGCTACACCTTC.

This chain joins TRBV9 and TRBJ2-1; 11 bases are shared with TRBD2. The CDR3 loop spans 16 amino acids. CDR1 is SGDLS, CDR2 YYNGEE, per germline. V shed 0 bases, J shed 6 bases, and the junction held 5 bases outside the gene matches. The CDR3 spells CASSVASGGSFNEQFF. For the CDR3, the DNA is TGTGCCAGCAGCGTAGCTAGCGGGGGGAGTTTCAATGAGCAGTTCTTC.

The V and J genes are TRBV6-6 and TRBJ1-6; the match to TRBD1 covers 7 bases. CDR3 length: 16 amino acids. Trimming at V came to 6 bases and at J to 5 bases, leaving 10 bases not matched to a gene. From germline, CDR1 is MNHNY and CDR2 SVGAGI (reference sequence). The CDR3 loop is CASSNRGLGDNSPLHF. The CDR3 bases are TGTGCCAGCAGCAACAGGGGCTTGGGGGATAATTCACCCCTCCACTTT.

The chain employs TRBV10-1 and TRBJ2-7, with D tentatively TRBD1 (7 bases). This CDR3 is built from 18 residues. V lost 0 bases and J lost 3, with 21 bases in between. Looked up from germline, CDR1 is WNHNN and CDR2 is SYGVQD (reference sequence). The CDR3 is CASSESTKAGQKDYEQYF. In DNA, the CDR3 is TGCGCCAGCAGTGAGTCGACAAAGGCGGGACAGAAGGACTACGAGCAGTACTTC.

V usage is TRBV6-5 and J usage is TRBJ2-1; TRBD1 matches 8 bases. J gave up 5 bases and V 5 bases, and 8 bases lay outside the gene matches. Germline V lookup: CDR1 MNHEY, CDR2 SVGAGI. The CDR3 is 15 amino acids. The CDR3 DNA sequence: TGTGCCAGCAGTAGGACAGGGAACCCTAACAATGAGCAGTTCTTC. Its protein is CASSRTGNPNNEQFF.